The 18 T cell receptor beta chains in this list originate from one sample, sequenced in a study of shared clonotypes between healthy human individuals. Data came from immunoSEQ multiplex PCR; TCRdb stores just in-frame clones and leaves some out. The sample lists about 2.3 million clones; about nine tenths were seen once. Sequenced sample: naive CD4+ T cells from PBMCs. Subset reported: CD45RA+ positively selected. The receptor source for this set is a man between 18 and 35 years old in good health. Some clones in this sample may be carry-over from other donors' samples.

The chain has TRBV7-2 and TRBJ1-1, with D hard to call. CDR1 is SGHTA, CDR2 FQGNSA, per germline. The V end was cut by 5 bases, the J end by 1 base, with 20 bases between. CDR3 length: 17 amino acids. The CDR3 protein is CASSTQMPPTENTEAFF. CDR3 DNA sequence: TGTGCCAGCAGCACCCAAATGCCACCGACGGAGAACACTGAAGCTTTCTTT. Variable domain in full (rest from reference TRBV7-2 and TRBJ1-1): GAGVSQSPSNKVTEKGKDVELRCDPISGHTALYWYRQSLGQGLEFLIYFQGNSAPDKSGLPSDRFSAERTGGSVSTLTIQRTQQEDSAVYLCASSTQMPPTENTEAFFGQGTRLTVV.

The chain recombines TRBV7-9 with TRBJ2-5; D perhaps matches TRBD2 (6 bases). Trimming took 0 bases from V and 4 from J, leaving 15 bases between them. Looked up from germline, CDR1 is SEHNR and CDR2 is FQNEAQ (reference sequence). The CDR3 sequence is 16 residues long. The CDR3 region is CASSLAPREPRETQYF. The CDR3 nucleotides read TGTGCCAGCAGCTTAGCCCCCCGGGAGCCGAGAGAGACCCAGTACTTC.

The chain links TRBV5-1 to TRBJ1-1; no definite D call. The V end was cut by 1 base, the J end by 1 base, with 8 bases between. The germline gives CDR1 SGHRS, CDR2 YFSETQ. The CDR3 is made up of 14 amino acids. CDR3 nucleotides: TGCGCCAGCAGCTTGCACAGCCCGAACACTGAAGCTTTCTTT. Its protein product is CASSLHSPNTEAFF.

This chain links TRBV4-1 with TRBJ1-2; TRBD1 matches at 11 bases. Per the germline V gene, CDR1 is MGHRA and CDR2 is YSYEKL. V shed 6 bases and J 7 bases; nucleotides not matched to a gene: 13. The CDR3 extends over 16 amino acids. DNA for the CDR3: TGCGCCAGCAGTCTAATTCCCGGACAGGGGGCGCCTGGCTACACCTTC. Its translation: CASSLIPGQGAPGYTF.

The chain links TRBV5-1 to TRBJ2-6; 7 bases are shared with TRBD1. This CDR3 region has 15 residues. CDR1 SGHRS and CDR2 YFSETQ come from the germline V gene. Germline trimming cut 5 bases from V and 0 bases from J; bases unmatched to any gene: 2. CDR3 nucleotide sequence: TGCGCCAGCAGACAGGGGAGCTCTGGGGCCAACGTCCTGACTTTC. Its protein is CASRQGSSGANVLTF.

The chain recombines TRBV30 with TRBJ1-5; D is ambiguous. V was shortened by 0 bases and J by 4 bases, with 13 bases between the two germline ends. This CDR3 has 15 amino acids. Germline values: CDR1 GTSNPN, CDR2 SVGIG (reference sequence). This chain's CDR3 is CAWSVKGNGNQPQHF. The CDR3 DNA sequence: TGTGCCTGGAGTGTGAAAGGGAATGGGAATCAGCCCCAGCATTTT.

Note on this clone: The sample contains more than one DNA sequence encoding this CDR3. The V call is TRBV5-6, the J call TRBJ2-5; D uncertain. V lost 0 bases and J 3 bases, leaving 6 bases between the germline ends. The germline CDR1 and CDR2 sequences are SGHDT and YYEEEE. CDR3 size: 13 residues. Here the CDR3 reads CASSLGREETQYF. CDR3 nucleotide sequence: TGTGCCAGCAGCTTGGGACGGGAAGAGACCCAGTACTTC.

The CDR3: CASSFPAGRGTEAFF. For the CDR3, the DNA is TGTGCCAGCAGCTTCCCAGCCGGGCGTGGGACTGAAGCTTTCTTT. The genes are TRBV5-4 and TRBJ1-1; D gene uncertain. This CDR3 comprises 15 residues. Germline values: CDR1 SGHNT, CDR2 YYREEE (reference sequence). The germline V and J ends were trimmed by 2 bases and 5 bases, with 16 bases remaining between them.

Here the CDR3 reads CASSQYSWIDTGELFF. CDR3 coding DNA: TGTGCCAGCAGCCAGTACTCGTGGATCGACACCGGGGAGCTGTTTTTT. This rearrangement joins TRBV7-2 to TRBJ2-2; D is uncertain. CDR1 and CDR2 from the germline V gene are SGHTA and FQGNSA. The CDR3 runs to 16 residues. V was trimmed by 5 bases and J by 3 bases, leaving 16 bases between them.

A remark on this clone: Within the sample, other DNA sequences also encode this same CDR3. The CDR3 protein is CASSIGQGGTDTQYF. CDR3 DNA: TGTGCCAGCAGCATAGGACAGGGTGGGACAGATACGCAGTATTTT. The chain uses TRBV9 and TRBJ2-3, with 8 bases fitting TRBD1. Germline CDR1 and CDR2: SGDLS and YYNGEE. The CDR3 is 15 amino acids. J gave up 3 bases and V 4 bases, and 7 bases lay outside the gene matches.

V is TRBV2 and J is TRBJ1-2; D is possibly TRBD1 (5 bases). Germline V gene data show CDR1 as SNHLY and CDR2 as FYNNEI. The CDR3 runs 15 residues. Trimming took off 6 bases at V and 0 bases at J, with 14 bases between the two ends. CDR3 sequence (DNA): TGTGCCAGCAGGCCTCGGGGACCGGCTAACTATGGCTACACCTTC. It codes for CASRPRGPANYGYTF.

J is TRBJ2-1 and V is TRBV7-9, with 12 bases that match TRBD2. The CDR3 is made up of 17 amino acids. Trimming at V came to 2 bases and at J to 9 bases, leaving 11 bases not matched to a gene. CDR1 is SEHNR and CDR2 is FQNEAQ in the germline V gene (reference sequence). Here the CDR3 DNA reads TGTGCCAGCAGCTTAAAAACTGGGCTAGCGGGAGGGTTTGAGCAGTTCTTC. Translation: CASSLKTGLAGGFEQFF. The complete variable domain, with remaining parts taken from reference TRBV7-9 and TRBJ2-1, reads DTGVSQNPRHKITKRGQNVTFRCDPISEHNRLYWYRQTLGQGPEFLTYFQNEAQLEKSRLLSDRFSAERPKGSFSTLEIQRTEQGDSAMYLCASSLKTGLAGGFEQFFGPGTRLTVL.

This chain joins TRBV18 and TRBJ2-7, with D possibly being TRBD1 or TRBD2 (6 bases each). Trimming cost V 0 bases and J 9 bases, with 18 bases left between them. Per the germline V gene, CDR1 is KGHSH and CDR2 is LQKENI. CDR3 length equals 15 residues. The CDR3 nucleotides are TGTGCCAGCTCACCACCTAACACGGGGGCTCGGGGGCAGTACTTC. This codes for CASSPPNTGARGQYF.

The gene calls are TRBV5-4 and TRBJ2-3; 8 bases line up with TRBD2. This CDR3 is built from 17 residues. V was pared by 3 bases and J by 2 bases, with 11 bases of the junction left unmatched. Per germline, CDR1 SGHNT and CDR2 YYREEE (reference sequence). This chain's CDR3 is CASSSKTGTRHTDTQYF. CDR3 bases: TGTGCCAGCAGCTCTAAAACCGGGACTAGACACACAGATACGCAGTATTTT.

The chain uses TRBV30 and TRBJ2-1; D might be TRBD2 (6 bases). Germline lookup yields CDR1 GTSNPN and CDR2 SVGIG (reference sequence). The CDR3 loop spans 11 amino acids. Trimming left V 3 bases short and J 8 bases short, with 8 bases between. The CDR3 is CAWSPSDEQFF. CDR3 coding DNA: TGTGCCTGGAGCCCTAGCGATGAGCAGTTCTTC.

With regard to this clone: Within the sample, other DNA sequences also encode this same CDR3. The V call is TRBV6-4, the J call TRBJ2-6; tentatively, D is TRBD2 (7 bases). V lost 2 bases, J lost 2 bases, and 13 bases lay in between. The CDR3 spans 17 residues. Germline lookup yields CDR1 MRHNA and CDR2 SNTAGT. DNA for the CDR3: TGTGCCAGCAGTGACAGTTCGGGGGGCGCTGGGGCCAACGTCCTGACTTTC. It yields the protein CASSDSSGGAGANVLTF.

This chain connects TRBV5-5 to TRBJ2-3, with 11 bases lining up with TRBD2. The CDR3 has 16 amino acids. Germline V lookup: CDR1 SGHKS, CDR2 YYEKEE (reference sequence). V lost 0 bases and J lost 2; bases outside the gene matches: 2. CDR3 bases: TGTGCCAGCAGCTTGGCTAGCGGGAGGCCCACAGATACGCAGTATTTT. It codes for CASSLASGRPTDTQYF.

This chain uses TRBV7-9 with TRBJ2-4, with 8 nucleotides matching TRBD1. V trimming: 5 bases; J trimming: 8 bases; junction bases outside the gene matches: 11. The CDR3 is made up of 15 amino acids. Germline loops: CDR1 SEHNR, CDR2 FQNEAQ (reference sequence). CDR3 bases: TGTGCCAGCAGCCCAGATCAGGGGGCGGTACACATTCAGTACTTC. Translation gives CASSPDQGAVHIQYF.